This TCR beta chain was captured by sequencing in a study of Graves' ophthalmopathy and Graves' hyperthyroidism. A duration under 3 months, NOSPECS ≥4, CAS ≥3 and moderate-to-severe activity characterized the donors with ophthalmopathy. The authors amplified TCR beta CDR3 regions from RNA transcripts. Second-round multiplex PCR came after first-round RT-PCR with HTBI primers. MiXCR, applied by TCRdb to the multiplex PCR reads, yields one record per CDR3 protein. The table shows 200,000 to 250,000 distinct CDR3 sequences, with 20% to 25% occurring only once. Unmatched junction bases numbered 4, after V lost 9 bases and J lost 3 bases. Germline CDR1 SNHLY, CDR2 FYNNEI. CDR3 length: 14 amino acids. Notes on the study in general: Most expanded thyroid clonotypes above 0.001 frequency also appeared in blood. Ophthalmopathy cases were distinguished from stable hyperthyroidism by a 13-signature model, reaching 85% to 90% sensitivity and about 81% specificity.

In its sample, this clonotype was seen a few times. Its antigen remains unknown. The TCR sequence derives from a woman aged 50 to 60 with Graves' ophthalmopathy. The rearrangement uses TRBV2 and TRBJ2-7; 14 bases agree with TRBD2. The sample was peripheral blood. CDR3 DNA: TGTGCCAGTACCGGGACTAGCGGGAGCTACGAGCAGTACTTC. As protein: CASTGTSGSYEQYF. Using reference TRBV2 and TRBJ2-7 for the parts outside the CDR3, the full variable domain is EPEVTQTPSHQVTQMGQEVILRCVPISNHLYFYWYRQILGQKVEFLVSFYNNEISEKSEIFDDQFSVERPDGSNFTLKIRSTKLEDSAMYFCASTGTSGSYEQYFGPGTRLTVT.